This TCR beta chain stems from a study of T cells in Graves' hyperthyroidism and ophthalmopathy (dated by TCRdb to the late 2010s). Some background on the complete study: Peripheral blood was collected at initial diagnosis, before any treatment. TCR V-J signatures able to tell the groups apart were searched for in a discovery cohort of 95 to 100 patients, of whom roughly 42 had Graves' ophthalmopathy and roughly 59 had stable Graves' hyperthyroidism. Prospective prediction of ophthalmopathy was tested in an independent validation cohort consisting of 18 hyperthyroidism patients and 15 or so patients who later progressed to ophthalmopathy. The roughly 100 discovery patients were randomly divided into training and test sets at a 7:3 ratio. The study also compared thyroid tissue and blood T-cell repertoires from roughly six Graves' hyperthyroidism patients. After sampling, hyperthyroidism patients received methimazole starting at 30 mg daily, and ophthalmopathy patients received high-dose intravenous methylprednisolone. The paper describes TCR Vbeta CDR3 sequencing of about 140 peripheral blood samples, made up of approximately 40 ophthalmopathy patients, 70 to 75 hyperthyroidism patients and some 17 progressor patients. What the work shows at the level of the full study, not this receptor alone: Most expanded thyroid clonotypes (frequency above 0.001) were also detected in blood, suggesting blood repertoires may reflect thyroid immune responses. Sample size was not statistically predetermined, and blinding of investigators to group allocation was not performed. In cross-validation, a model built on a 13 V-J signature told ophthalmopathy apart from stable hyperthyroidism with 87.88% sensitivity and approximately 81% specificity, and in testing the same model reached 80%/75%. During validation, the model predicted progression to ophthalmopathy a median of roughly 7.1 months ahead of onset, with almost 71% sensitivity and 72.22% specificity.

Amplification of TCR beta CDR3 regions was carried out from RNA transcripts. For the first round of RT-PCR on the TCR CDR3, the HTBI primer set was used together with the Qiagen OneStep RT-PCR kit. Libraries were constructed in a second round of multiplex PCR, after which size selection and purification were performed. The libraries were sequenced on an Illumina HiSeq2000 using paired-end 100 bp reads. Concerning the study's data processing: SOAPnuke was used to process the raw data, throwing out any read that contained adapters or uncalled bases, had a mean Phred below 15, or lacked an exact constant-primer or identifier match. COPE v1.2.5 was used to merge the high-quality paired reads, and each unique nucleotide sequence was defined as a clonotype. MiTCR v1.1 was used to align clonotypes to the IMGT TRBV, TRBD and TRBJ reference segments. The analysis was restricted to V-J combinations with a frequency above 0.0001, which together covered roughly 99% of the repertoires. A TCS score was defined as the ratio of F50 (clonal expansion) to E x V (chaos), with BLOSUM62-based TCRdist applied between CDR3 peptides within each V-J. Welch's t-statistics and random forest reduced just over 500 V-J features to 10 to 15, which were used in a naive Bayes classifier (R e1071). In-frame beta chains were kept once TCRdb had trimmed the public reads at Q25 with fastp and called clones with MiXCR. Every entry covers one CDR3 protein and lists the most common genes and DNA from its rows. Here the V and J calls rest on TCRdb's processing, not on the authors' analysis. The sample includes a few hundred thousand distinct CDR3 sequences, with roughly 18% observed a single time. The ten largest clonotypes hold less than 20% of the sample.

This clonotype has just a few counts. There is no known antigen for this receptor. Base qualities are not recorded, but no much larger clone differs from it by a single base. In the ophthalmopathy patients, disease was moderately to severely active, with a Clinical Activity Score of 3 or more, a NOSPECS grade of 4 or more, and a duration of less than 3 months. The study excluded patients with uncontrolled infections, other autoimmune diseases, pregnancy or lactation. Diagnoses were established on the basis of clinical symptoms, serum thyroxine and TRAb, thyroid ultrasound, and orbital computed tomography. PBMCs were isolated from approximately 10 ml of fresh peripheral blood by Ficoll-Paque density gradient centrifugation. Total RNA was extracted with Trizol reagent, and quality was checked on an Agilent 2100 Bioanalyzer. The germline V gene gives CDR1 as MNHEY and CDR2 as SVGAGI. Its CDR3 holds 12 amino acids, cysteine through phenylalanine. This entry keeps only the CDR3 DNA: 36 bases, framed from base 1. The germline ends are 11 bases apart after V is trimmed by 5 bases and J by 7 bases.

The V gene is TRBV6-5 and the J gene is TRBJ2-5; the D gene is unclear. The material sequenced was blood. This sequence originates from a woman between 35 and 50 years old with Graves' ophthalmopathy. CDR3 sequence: CASSPPRGTQYF. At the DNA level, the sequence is TGTGCCAGCAGTCCCCCTAGAGGGACCCAGTACTTC.